This record covers a single T cell receptor (beta chain). Its cognate antigen is unknown. This sample stems from a study of T-cell reconstitution after alpha-beta-depleted transplantation in children. TCRbeta library preparation incorporated unique molecular identifiers. TCRdb itself ran the PCR reads through MiXCR, one entry per CDR3 protein. This table holds approximately 250,000 distinct CDR3 sequences, about 25% found once. The CDR3 runs 15 residues. V lost 5 bases and J lost 6; bases outside the gene matches: 8. Germline V gene sequence: CDR1 MDHEN, CDR2 SYDVKM. Study results and caveats: Several hundred graft clones that had expanded were reportedly the source of alpha-beta T cells about two months after transplant. One year post-transplant, T-cell counts and diversity were largely derived from T cells produced anew. From surviving recipient T cells and thymic progenitors came the high day-60 TCRbeta diversity observed in some patients.

The specimen was PBMCs, collected before TCRalphabeta/CD19-depleted stem cell transplant. This sequence originates from a girl under 10 years old with Fanconi anemia, due to receive a stem cell transplant. This sequence joins TRBV28 and TRBJ1-2, with 11 bases matching TRBD1. The CDR3, as DNA: TGTGCCAGCAGTCGGGACAGGGGGAAGTGGCATGGCTACACCTTC. Translated: CASSRDRGKWHGYTF.